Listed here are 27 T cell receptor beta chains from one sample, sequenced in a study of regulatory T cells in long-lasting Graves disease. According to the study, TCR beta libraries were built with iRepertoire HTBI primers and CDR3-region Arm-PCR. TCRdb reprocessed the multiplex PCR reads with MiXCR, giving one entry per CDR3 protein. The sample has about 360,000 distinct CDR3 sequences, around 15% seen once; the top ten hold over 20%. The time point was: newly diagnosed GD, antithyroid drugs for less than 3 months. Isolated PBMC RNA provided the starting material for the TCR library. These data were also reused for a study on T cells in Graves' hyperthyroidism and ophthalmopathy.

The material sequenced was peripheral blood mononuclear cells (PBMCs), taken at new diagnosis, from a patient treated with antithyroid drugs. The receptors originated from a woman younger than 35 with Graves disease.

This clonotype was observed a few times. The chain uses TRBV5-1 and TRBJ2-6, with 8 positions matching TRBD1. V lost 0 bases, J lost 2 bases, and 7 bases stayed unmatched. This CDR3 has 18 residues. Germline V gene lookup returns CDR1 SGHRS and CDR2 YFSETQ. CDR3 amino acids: CASSLDPTGVAGANVLTF. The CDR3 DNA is TGCGCCAGCAGCTTGGATCCGACAGGGGTGGCTGGGGCCAACGTCCTGACTTTC. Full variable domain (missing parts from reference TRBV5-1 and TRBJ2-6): KAGVTQTPRYLIKTRGQQVTLSCSPISGHRSVSWYQQTPGQGLQFLFEYFSETQRNKGNFPGRFSGRQFSNSRSEMNVSTLELGDSALYLCASSLDPTGVAGANVLTFGAGSRLTVL.

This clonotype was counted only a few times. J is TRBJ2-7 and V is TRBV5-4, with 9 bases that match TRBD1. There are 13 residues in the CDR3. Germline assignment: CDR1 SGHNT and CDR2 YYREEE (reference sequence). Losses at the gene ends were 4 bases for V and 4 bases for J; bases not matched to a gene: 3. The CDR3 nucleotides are TGTGCCAGCAGCCGGGACAGGGAATACGAGCAGTACTTC. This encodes CASSRDREYEQYF.

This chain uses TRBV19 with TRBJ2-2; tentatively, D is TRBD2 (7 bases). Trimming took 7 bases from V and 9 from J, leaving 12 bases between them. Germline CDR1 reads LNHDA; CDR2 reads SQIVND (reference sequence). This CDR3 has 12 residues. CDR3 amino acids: CASKGGDRELFF. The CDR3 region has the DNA TGTGCCAGTAAGGGGGGGGACCGGGAGCTGTTTTTT.

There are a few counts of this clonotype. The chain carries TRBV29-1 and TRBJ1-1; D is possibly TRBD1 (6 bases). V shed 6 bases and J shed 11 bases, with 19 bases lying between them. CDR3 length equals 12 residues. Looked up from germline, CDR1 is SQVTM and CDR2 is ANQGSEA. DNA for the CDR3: TGCAGCGTGGAAACGGGGGGGCGCAGGGCTTTCTTT. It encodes CSVETGGRRAFF.

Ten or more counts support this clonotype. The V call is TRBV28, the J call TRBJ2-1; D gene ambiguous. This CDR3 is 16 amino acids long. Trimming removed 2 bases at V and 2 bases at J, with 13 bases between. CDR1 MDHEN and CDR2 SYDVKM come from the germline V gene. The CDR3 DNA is TGTGCCAGCAGTTTAATCGGGCAAGGCGCCTACAATGAGCAGTTCTTC. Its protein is CASSLIGQGAYNEQFF.

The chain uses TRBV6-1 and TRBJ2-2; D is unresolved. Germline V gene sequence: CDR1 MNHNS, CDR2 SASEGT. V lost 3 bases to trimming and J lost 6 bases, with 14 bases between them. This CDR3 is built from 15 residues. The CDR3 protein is CASSDPKGPPGELFF. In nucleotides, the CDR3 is TGTGCCAGCAGTGACCCGAAGGGTCCCCCCGGGGAGCTGTTTTTT.

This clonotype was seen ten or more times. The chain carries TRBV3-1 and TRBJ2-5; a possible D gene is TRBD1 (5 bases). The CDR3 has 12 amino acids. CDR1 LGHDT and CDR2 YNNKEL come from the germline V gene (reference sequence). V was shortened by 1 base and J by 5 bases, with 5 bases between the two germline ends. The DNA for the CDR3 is TGTGCCAGCAGCCAAGGGGGCGAGACCCAGTACTTC. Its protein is CASSQGGETQYF.

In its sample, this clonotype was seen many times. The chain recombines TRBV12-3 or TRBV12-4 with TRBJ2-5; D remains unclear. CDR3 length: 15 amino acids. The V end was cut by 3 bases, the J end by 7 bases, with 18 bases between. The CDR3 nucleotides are TGTGCCAGCAGTTTTTCGACCGGACGCGGTGGGACCCAGTACTTC. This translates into CASSFSTGRGGTQYF.

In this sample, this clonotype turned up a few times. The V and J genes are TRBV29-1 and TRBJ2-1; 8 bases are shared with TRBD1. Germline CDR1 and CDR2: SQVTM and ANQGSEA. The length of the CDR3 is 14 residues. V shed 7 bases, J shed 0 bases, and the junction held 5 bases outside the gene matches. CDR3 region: CSAADRVSYNEQFF. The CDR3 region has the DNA TGCAGCGCCGCGGACAGGGTCTCCTACAATGAGCAGTTCTTC.

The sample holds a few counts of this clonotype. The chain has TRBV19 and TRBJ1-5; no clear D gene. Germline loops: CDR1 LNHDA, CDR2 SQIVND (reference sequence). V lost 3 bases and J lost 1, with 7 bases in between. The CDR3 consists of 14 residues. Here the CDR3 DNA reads TGTGCCAGTAGTATGGTGGGAAGCAATCAGCCCCAGCATTTT. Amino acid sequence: CASSMVGSNQPQHF.

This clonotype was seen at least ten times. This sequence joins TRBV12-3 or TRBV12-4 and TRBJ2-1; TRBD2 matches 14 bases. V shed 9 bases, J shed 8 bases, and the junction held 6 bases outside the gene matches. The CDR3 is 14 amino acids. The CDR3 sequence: CASDGLAGGDEQFF. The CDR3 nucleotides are TGTGCCAGTGACGGACTAGCGGGGGGCGATGAGCAGTTCTTC.

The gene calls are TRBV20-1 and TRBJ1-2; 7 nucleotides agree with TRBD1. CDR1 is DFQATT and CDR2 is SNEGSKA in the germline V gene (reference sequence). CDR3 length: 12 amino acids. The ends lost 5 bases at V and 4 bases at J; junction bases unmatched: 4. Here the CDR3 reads CSAPTGSYGYTF. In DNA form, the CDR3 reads TGCAGTGCTCCGACAGGGAGCTATGGCTACACCTTC.

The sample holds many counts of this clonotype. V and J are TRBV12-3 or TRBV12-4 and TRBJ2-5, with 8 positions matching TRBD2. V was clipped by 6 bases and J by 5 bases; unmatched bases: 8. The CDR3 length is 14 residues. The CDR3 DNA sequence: TGTGCCAGCAGCTTAAGCGGGGGCGGTGAGACCCAGTACTTC. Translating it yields CASSLSGGGETQYF.

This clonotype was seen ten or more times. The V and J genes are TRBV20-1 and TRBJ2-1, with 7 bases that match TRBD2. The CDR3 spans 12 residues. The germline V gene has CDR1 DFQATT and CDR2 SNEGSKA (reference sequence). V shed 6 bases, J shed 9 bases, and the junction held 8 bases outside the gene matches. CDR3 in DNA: TGCAGTGCGGGAGGGCTTGTTGCTGAGCAGTTCTTC. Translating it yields CSAGGLVAEQFF.

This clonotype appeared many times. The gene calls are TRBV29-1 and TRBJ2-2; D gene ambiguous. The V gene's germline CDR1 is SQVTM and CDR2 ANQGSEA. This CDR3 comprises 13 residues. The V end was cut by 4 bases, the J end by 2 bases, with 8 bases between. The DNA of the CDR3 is TGCAGCGTTGTTGTGATTAACACCGGGGAGCTGTTTTTT. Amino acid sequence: CSVVVINTGELFF.

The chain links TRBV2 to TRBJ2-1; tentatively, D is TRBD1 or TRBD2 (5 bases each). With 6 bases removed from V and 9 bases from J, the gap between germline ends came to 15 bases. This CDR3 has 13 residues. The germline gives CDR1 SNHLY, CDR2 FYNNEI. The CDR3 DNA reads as TGTGCCAGCAGAGGAGGCAGGGACGGTGAGCAGTTCTTC. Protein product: CASRGGRDGEQFF.

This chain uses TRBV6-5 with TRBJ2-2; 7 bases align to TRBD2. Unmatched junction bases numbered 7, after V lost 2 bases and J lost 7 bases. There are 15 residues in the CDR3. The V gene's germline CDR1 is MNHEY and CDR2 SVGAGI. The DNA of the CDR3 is TGTGCCAGCAGTTACCGCGCGGGAGACCTCGGGGAGCTGTTTTTT. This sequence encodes CASSYRAGDLGELFF.

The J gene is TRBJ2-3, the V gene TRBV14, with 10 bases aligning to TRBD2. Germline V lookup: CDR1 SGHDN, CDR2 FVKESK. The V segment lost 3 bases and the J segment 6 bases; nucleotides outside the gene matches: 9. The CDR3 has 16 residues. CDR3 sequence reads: CASSHPRAGGPDTQYF. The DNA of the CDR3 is TGTGCCAGCAGCCACCCTCGAGCGGGAGGGCCGGATACGCAGTATTTT.

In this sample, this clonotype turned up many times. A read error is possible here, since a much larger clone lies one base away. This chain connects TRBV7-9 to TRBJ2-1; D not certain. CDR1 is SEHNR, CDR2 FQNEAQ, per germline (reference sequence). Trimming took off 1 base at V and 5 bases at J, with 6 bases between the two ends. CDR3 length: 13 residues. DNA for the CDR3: TGTGCCAGCAGCTTAGGGACCCACAATGAGCAGTTCTTC. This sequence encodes CASSLGTHNEQFF.

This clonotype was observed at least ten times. The CDR3 loop is CASSLRGLDSYNEQFF. As DNA, the CDR3 is TGCGCCAGCAGCTTGAGAGGGCTTGATTCCTACAATGAGCAGTTCTTC. This rearrangement joins TRBV5-1 to TRBJ2-1; D is perhaps TRBD2 (5 bases). CDR3 length: 16 residues. The V end lost 1 base, the J end lost 1 base, and 12 bases lay between the germline ends. Germline-derived CDR1 and CDR2 are SGHRS and YFSETQ.

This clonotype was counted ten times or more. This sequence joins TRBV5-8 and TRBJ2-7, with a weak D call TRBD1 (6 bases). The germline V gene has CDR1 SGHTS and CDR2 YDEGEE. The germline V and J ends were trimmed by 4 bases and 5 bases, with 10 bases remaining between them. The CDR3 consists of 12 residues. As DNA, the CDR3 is TGTGCCAGCAGCAAACAGGGCGACGAGCAGTACTTC. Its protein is CASSKQGDEQYF.

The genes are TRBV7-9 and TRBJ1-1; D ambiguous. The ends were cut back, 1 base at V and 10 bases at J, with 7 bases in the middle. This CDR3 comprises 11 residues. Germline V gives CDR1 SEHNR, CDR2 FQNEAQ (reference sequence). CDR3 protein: CASSLGVVAFF. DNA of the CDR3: TGTGCCAGCAGCTTAGGGGTCGTAGCTTTCTTT.

CDR3 protein: CSATGTRGPVSGMNYGYTF. The CDR3 DNA is TGCAGCGCGACGGGGACAAGGGGGCCAGTCTCGGGAATGAACTATGGCTACACCTTC. The genes are TRBV29-1 and TRBJ1-2, with 7 bases aligning to TRBD1. CDR1 and CDR2 (germline): SQVTM, ANQGSEA. The CDR3 runs to 19 residues. With V trimmed by 7 bases and J by 2 bases, 25 bases remained unmatched.

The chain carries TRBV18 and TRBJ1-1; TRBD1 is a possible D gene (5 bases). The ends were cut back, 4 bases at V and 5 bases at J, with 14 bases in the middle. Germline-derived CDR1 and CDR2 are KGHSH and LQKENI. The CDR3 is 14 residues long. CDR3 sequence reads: CASSRGERTTEAFF. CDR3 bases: TGTGCCAGCTCACGGGGGGAGCGTACGACTGAAGCTTTCTTT.

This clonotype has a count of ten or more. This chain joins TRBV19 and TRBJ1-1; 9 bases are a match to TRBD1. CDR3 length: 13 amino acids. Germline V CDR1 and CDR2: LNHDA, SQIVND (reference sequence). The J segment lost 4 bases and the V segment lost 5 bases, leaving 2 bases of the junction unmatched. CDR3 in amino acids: CASSRGQGTEAFF. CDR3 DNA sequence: TGTGCCAGTAGTCGGGGACAGGGCACTGAAGCTTTCTTT.

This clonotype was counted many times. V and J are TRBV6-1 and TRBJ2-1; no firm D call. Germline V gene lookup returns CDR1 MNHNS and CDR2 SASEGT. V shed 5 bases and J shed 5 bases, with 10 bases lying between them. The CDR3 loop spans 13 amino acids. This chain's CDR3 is CASSRGSHNEQFF. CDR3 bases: TGTGCCAGCAGTCGCGGATCCCACAATGAGCAGTTCTTC.

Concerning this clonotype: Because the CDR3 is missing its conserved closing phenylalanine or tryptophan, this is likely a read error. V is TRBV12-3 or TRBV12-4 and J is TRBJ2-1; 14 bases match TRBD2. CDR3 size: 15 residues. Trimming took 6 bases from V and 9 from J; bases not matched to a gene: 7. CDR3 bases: TGTGCCAGCAGCCGACTAGCGGGGGGGCAGAGTGAGCAGTTCTCC. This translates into CASSRLAGGQSEQFS.